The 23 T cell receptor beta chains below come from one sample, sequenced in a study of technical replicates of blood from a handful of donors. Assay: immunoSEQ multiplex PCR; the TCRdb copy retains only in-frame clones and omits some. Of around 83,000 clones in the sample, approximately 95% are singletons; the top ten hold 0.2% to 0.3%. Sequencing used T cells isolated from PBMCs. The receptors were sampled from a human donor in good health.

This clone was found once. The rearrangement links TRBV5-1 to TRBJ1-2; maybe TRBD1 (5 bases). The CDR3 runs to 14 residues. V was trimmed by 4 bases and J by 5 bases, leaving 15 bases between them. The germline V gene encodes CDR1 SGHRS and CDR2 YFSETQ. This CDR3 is CASSIQLGGYGYTF. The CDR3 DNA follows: TGCGCCAGCAGCATCCAGCTGGGGGGGTATGGCTACACCTTC.

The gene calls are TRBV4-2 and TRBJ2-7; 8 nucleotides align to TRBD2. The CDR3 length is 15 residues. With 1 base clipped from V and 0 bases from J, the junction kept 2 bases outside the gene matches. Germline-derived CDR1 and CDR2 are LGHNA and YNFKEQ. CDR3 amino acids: CASSQGLANSYEQYF. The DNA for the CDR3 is TGTGCCAGCAGCCAAGGACTAGCGAACTCCTACGAGCAGTACTTC.

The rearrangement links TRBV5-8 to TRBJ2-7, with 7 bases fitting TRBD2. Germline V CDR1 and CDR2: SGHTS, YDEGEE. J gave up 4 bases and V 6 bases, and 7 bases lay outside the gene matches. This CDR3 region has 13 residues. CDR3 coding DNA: TGTGCCAGCAACCCTAGCGGATATTACGAGCAGTACTTC. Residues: CASNPSGYYEQYF. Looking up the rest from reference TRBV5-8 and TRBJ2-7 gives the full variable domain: EAGVTQSPTHLIKTRGQQATLRCSPISGHTSVYWYQQALGLGLQFLLWYDEGEERNRGNFPPRFSGRQFPNYSSELNVNALELEDSALYLCASNPSGYYEQYFGPGTRLTVT.

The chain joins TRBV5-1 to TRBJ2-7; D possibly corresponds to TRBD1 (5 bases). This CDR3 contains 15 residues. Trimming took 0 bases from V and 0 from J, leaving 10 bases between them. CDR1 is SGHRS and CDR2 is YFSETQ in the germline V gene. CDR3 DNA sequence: TGCGCCAGCAGCTTGGGATTAGGGGCCTCCTACGAGCAGTACTTC. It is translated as CASSLGLGASYEQYF. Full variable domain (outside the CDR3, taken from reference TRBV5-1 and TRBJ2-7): KAGVTQTPRYLIKTRGQQVTLSCSPISGHRSVSWYQQTPGQGLQFLFEYFSETQRNKGNFPGRFSGRQFSNSRSEMNVSTLELGDSALYLCASSLGLGASYEQYFGPGTRLTVT.

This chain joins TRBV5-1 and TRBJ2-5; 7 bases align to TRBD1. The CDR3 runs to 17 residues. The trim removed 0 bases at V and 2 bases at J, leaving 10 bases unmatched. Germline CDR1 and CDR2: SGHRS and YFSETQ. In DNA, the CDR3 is TGCGCCAGCAGCTTGGTGCTAGGGGGCCGGAGACAAGAGACCCAGTACTTC. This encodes CASSLVLGGRRQETQYF.

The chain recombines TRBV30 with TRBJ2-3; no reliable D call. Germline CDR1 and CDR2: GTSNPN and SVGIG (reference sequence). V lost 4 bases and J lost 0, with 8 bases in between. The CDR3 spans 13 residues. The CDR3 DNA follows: TGTGCCTGGACCCGAGGCAGCACAGATACGCAGTATTTT. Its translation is CAWTRGSTDTQYF.

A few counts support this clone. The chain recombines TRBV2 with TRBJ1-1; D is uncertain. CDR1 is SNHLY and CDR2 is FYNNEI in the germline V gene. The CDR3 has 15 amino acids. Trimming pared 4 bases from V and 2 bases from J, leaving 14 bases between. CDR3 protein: CASSGRYAPNTEAFF. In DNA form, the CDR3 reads TGTGCCAGCAGTGGGAGATACGCCCCCAACACTGAAGCTTTCTTT.

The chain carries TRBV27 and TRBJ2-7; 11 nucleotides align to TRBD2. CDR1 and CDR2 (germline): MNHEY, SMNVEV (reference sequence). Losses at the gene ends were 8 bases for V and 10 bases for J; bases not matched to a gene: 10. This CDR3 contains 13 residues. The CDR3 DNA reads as TGTGCCAGCGGGTCCGGGACTAGCGGACATCAGTACTTC. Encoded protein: CASGSGTSGHQYF.

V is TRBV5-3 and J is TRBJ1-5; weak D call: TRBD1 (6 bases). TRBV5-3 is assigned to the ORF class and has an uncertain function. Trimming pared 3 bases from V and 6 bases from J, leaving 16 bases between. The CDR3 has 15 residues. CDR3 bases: TGTGCCAGAAGCTCGCAGGGGAATGGGATTCAGCCCCAGCATTTT. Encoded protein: CARSSQGNGIQPQHF.

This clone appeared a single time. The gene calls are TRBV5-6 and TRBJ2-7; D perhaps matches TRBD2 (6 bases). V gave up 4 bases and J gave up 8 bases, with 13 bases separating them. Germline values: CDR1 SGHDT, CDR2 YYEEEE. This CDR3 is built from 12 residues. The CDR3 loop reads CASSLQAGQQYF. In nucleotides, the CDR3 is TGTGCCAGCAGCCTCCAGGCGGGACAGCAGTACTTC. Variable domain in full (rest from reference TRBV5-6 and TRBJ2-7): DAGVTQSPTHLIKTRGQQVTLRCSPKSGHDTVSWYQQALGQGPQFIFQYYEEEERQRGNFPDRFSGHQFPNYSSELNVNALLLGDSALYLCASSLQAGQQYFGPGTRLTVT.

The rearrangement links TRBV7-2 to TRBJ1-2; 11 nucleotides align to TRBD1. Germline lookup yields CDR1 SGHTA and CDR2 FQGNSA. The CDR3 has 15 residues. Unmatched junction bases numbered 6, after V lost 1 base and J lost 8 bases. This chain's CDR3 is CASSLVGDRGGGYTF. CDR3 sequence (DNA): TGTGCCAGCAGCTTAGTCGGGGACAGGGGGGGAGGCTACACCTTC.

CDR3: CASSRLAGGFLSYNEQFF. The CDR3 DNA follows: TGTGCCAGCAGCCGACTAGCGGGGGGGTTTCTTTCCTACAATGAGCAGTTCTTC. This chain links TRBV13 with TRBJ2-1; 14 nucleotides match TRBD2. Germline V gene sequence: CDR1 PRHDT, CDR2 FYEKMQ (reference sequence). V lost 5 bases, J lost 1 base, and 7 bases stayed unmatched. This CDR3 comprises 18 residues.

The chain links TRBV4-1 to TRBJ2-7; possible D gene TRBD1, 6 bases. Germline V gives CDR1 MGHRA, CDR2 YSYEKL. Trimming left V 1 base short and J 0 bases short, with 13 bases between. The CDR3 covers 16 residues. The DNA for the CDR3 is TGCGCCAGCAGCCAAGTCTTGGGGGACAACTCCTACGAGCAGTACTTC. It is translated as CASSQVLGDNSYEQYF.

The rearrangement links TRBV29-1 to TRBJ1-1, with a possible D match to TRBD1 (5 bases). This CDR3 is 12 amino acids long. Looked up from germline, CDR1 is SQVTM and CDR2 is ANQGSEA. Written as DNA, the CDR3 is TGCAGGAGACGGCAAGGGGACACTGAAGCTTTCTTT. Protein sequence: CRRRQGDTEAFF.

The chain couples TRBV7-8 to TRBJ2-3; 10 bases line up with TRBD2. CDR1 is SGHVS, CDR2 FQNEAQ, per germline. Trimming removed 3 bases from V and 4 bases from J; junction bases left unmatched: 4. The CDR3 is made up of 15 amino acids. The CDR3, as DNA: TGTGCCAGCAGCTTTCTAGCGGGAGTTGCAGATACGCAGTATTTT. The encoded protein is CASSFLAGVADTQYF.

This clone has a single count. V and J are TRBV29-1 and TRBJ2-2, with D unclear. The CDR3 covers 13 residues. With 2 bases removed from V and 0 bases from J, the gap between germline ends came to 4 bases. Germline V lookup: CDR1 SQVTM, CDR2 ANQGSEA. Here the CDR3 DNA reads TGCAGCGTTGAAAGCCCGAACACCGGGGAGCTGTTTTTT. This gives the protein CSVESPNTGELFF.

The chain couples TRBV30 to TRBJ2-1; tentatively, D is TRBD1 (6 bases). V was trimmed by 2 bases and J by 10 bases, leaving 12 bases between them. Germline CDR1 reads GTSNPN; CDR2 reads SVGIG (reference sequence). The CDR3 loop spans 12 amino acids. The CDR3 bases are TGTGCCTGGAGTTTAGGGGGACGGGAGCAGTTCTTC. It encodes CAWSLGGREQFF.

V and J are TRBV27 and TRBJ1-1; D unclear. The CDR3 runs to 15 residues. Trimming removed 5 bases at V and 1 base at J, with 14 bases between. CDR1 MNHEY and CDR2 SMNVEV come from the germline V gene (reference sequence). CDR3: CASSPAGSGNTEAFF. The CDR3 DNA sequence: TGTGCCAGCAGTCCCGCGGGTTCGGGGAACACTGAAGCTTTCTTT.

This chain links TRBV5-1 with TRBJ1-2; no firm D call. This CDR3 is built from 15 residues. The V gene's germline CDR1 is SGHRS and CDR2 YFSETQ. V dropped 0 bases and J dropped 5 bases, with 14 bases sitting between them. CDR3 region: CASSLDPRKEYGYTF. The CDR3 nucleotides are TGCGCCAGCAGCTTGGACCCGCGGAAGGAGTATGGCTACACCTTC.

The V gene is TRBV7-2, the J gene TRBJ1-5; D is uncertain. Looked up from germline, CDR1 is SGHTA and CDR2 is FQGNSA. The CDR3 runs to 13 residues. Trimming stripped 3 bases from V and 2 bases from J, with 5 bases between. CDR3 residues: CASSFQGNQPQHF. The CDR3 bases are TGTGCCAGCAGCTTTCAGGGCAATCAGCCCCAGCATTTT.

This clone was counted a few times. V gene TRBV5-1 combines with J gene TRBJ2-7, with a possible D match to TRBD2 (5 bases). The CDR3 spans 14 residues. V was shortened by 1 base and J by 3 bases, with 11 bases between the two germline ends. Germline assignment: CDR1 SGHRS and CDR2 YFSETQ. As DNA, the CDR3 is TGCGCCAGCAGCTTGTCGTTCGGGGACTACGAGCAGTACTTC. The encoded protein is CASSLSFGDYEQYF.

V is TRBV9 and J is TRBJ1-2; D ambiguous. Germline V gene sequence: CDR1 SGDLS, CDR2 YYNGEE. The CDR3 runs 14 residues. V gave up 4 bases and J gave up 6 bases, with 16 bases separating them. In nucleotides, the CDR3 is TGTGCCAGCAGCCATCTTATCGGTATCGATGGCTACACCTTC. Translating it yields CASSHLIGIDGYTF. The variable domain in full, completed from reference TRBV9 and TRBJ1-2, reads DSGVTQTPKHLITATGQRVTLRCSPRSGDLSVYWYQQSLDQGLQFLIQYYNGEERAKGNILERFSAQQFPDLHSELNLSSLELGDSALYFCASSHLIGIDGYTFGSGTRLTVV.

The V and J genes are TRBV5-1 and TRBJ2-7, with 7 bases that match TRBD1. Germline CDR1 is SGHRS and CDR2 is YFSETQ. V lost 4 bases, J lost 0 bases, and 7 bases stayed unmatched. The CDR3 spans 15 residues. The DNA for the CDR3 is TGCGCCAGCAGCACGGGACAGCAGGGCTCCTACGAGCAGTACTTC. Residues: CASSTGQQGSYEQYF.